This TCR beta chain was obtained from a study of CXCR3-negative and CXCR3-positive naive CD8 T cells. At the level of the study: Sequencing yielded approximately 130 million TRB reads, roughly 1.5 +/- 0.3 million per library. General study findings and limits: For CXCR3-positive naive cells, TRB CDR3s were more hydrophobic than those of CXCR3-negative naive cells. Similar TRBV-TRBJ usage characterized naive CXCR3-negative and CXCR3-positive cells; memory cells differed.

The CDR3 contains 15 residues. CDR1 is MNHEY and CDR2 is SMNVEV in the germline V gene (reference sequence). Worth noting for this clonotype: Its specificity is not known.

A CD45RO-CCR7+CD27+CD95- phenotype identified naive CD8+ T cells. 5' RACE with UMI labels generated the TRB cDNA libraries. TCRdb reprocessed the 5' RACE reads and reports one entry per CDR3 protein, with no DNA. The sample totals about 9,100 distinct CDR3 sequences. The TCR sequence derives from a human donor in good health. Some clones in this sample may be carry-over from other donors' samples. The sequenced sample was naive CXCR3- CD8+ T cells from blood. The subset was: CD45RO-CCR7+CD27+CD95- naive CD8+ T cells lacking CXCR3 (TNR3-). This chain links TRBV27 with TRBJ1-3; the TCRdb call, TRBD1, lacks DNA for checking. CDR3 loop: CTSTPRQGRENTIYF.